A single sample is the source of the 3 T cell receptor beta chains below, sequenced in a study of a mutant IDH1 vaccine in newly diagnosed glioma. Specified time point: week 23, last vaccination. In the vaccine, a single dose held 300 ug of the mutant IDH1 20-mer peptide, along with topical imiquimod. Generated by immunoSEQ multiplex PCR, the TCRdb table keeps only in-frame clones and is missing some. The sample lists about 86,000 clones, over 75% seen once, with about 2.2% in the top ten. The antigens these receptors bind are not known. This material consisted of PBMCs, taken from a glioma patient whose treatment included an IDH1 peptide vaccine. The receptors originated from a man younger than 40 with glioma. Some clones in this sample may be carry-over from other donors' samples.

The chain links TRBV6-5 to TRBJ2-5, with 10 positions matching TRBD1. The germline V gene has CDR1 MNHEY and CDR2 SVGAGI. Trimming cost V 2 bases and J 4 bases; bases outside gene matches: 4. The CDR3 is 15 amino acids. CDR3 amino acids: CASSYGTGVGETQYF. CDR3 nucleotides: TGTGCCAGCAGTTACGGGACAGGGGTAGGAGAGACCCAGTACTTC.

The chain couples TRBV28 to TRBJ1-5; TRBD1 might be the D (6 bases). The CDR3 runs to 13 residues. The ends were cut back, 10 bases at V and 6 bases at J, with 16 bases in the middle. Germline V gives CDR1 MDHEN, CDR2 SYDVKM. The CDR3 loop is CATLNRDPQPQHF. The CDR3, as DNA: TGTGCCACCCTAAACAGGGACCCTCAGCCCCAGCATTTT. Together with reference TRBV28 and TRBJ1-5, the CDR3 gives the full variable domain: DVKVTQSSRYLVKRTGEKVFLECVQDMDHENMFWYRQDPGLGLRLIYFSYDVKMKEKGDIPEGYSVSREKKERFSLILESASTNQTSMYLCATLNRDPQPQHFGDGTRLSIL.

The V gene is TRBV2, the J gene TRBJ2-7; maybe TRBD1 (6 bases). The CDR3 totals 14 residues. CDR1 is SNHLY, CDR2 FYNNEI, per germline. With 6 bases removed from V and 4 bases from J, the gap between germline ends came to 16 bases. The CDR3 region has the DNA TGTGCCAGCAGCAACAACAGGGTGGGTTACGAGCAGTACTTC. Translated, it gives CASSNNRVGYEQYF. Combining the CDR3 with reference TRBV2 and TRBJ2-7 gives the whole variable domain EPEVTQTPSHQVTQMGQEVILRCVPISNHLYFYWYRQILGQKVEFLVSFYNNEISEKSEIFDDQFSVERPDGSNFTLKIRSTKLEDSAMYFCASSNNRVGYEQYFGPGTRLTVT.